This T cell receptor (beta chain) was sequenced during a study of T cell responses to AZD1222 COVID-19 vaccine. This clone was seen a handful of times. Antigen unknown. Germline CDR1 LGHNT, CDR2 FRNRAP. The CDR3 covers 13 residues. V was cut by 6 bases and J by 3 bases, with 11 bases left in between. General study findings and limits: Distributed over spike, vaccine-associated CD4 TCRs predominated at 160-218 and 743-854. Unmutated variant regions reportedly attract nearly half of all spike-specific TCRs.

Repertoires were generated with immunoSEQ multiplex PCR, while TCRdb's copy carries only in-frame clones and drops some. The sample contains some 170,000 clones, about 91% of which appear only once. The chain links TRBV12-5 to TRBJ1-2, with a tentative D call TRBD1 (5 bases). The specimen comprised peripheral blood, sampled on day 0 of MenACWY control vaccination. The source of this sequence is an adult in good health. The CDR3 reads CASGAQGYYGYTF. The CDR3 DNA is TGTGCTAGTGGAGCCCAGGGCTACTATGGCTACACCTTC. The whole variable domain, remainder taken from reference TRBV12-5 and TRBJ1-2, is DARVTQTPRHKVTEMGQEVTMRCQPILGHNTVFWYRQTMMQGLELLAYFRNRAPLDDSGMPKDRFSAEMPDATLATLKIQPSEPRDSAVYFCASGAQGYYGYTFGSGTRLTVV.